This T cell receptor (beta chain) was documented in a study of molecular identifiers for immune sequencing clone quantification. Findings and limits, study-wide: Spiked Jurkat TCR RNA equivalent to one cell reportedly surfaced among some 1 million naive cells.

Germline assignment: CDR1 MGHRA and CDR2 YSYEKL. This CDR3 has 13 residues. V gave up 3 bases and J gave up 2 bases, with 8 bases separating them. Libraries of naive CD8 cells were prepared from approximately 20,000 to 980,000 sorted cells using 10%, 30% or 50% RNA. Naive CD8 T cell sorting was performed on the CD8+CD4-CCR7+CD45RA+ phenotype. This clonotype is categorized as medium-sized. The antigen is undetermined. Previously published methods and listed TCR primers were used for the bulk TCR libraries. MiXCR, run by TCRdb on the PCR reads, gives a single entry per CDR3 protein. The sample consists of about 9,800 distinct CDR3 sequences, 15% to 20% of them appearing once.

Specimen: naive CD8+ T cells from blood, with Jurkat cell RNA spiked in. Documented subset: FACS-sorted CD8+CD4-CCR7+CD45RA+ naive T cells. The V call is TRBV4-1, the J call TRBJ2-7; D call uncertain. This TCR was recovered from a human donor in good health. Some libraries in this study had Jurkat cell RNA spiked in. In DNA form, the CDR3 reads TGCGCCAGCAGCCAGCTGCCTGCCTACGAGCAGTACTTC. Its translation is CASSQLPAYEQYF.